The sequence of this T cell receptor beta chain was determined in a study of T cells after somatic rescue of genetic block (dated by TCRdb to the early 2020s). As for the study more broadly: The study assessed how robust, over the long term, a T-cell system was when the system had developed through somatic rescue of a genetic block in T-cell development.

The library was prepared using the immunoSEQ multiplex PCR assay. TCRdb holds this immuneACCESS table with in-frame rearrangements only. Some clones are missing; in checked studies, unresolved V genes explain under half, and the rest has no known cause. This sample gives tens of thousands of clones in total; 70% to 90% of them show up just once. The biggest ten clones account for around 1.6% of the sample. About this clone itself: Its antigen is unknown. The record has no base qualities; no much larger clone is one base away.

CDR1 and CDR2 were assigned from the germline V gene as SGHRS and YFSETQ. The CDR3 measures 14 amino acids from cysteine to phenylalanine. Only the CDR3 portion is preserved as DNA: 42 bases, with reading frame beginning at the first base. V is cut back by 4 bases and J by 10 bases, with 10 bases in the junction unmatched. The chain is assembled from TRBV5-1 and TRBJ1-4, and 7 bases in between align with TRBD1. The TCR originated in a woman aged 18-29 years. Material for sequencing was peripheral blood mononuclear cells (PBMCs). The sequenced DNA is TGCGCCAGCAGCGCGGACAGGTTTTCCGCAAAACTGTTTTTT. The translation is CASSADRFSAKLFF.